The sequence of this TCR beta chain was determined in a study of CD8 T cells in Susac syndrome. RNA amounts of roughly 0.45 to 1 ug underwent reverse transcription with random hexamers. Via MiXCR, TCRdb re-called the immunoSEQ multiplex PCR reads, giving one row per CDR3 protein. The top ten hold around 0.25% of the sample, which has more than 75,000 distinct CDR3 sequences, about 93% seen once. Trimming removed 5 bases from V and 6 bases from J; junction bases left unmatched: 11. Germline assignment: CDR1 SGHTA and CDR2 FQGNSA. The CDR3 extends over 15 amino acids. This clonotype has more than one count but fewer than ten. The authors negatively isolated CD8+ and CD4+ T cells and FACS-enriched TEMRA cells.

This chain connects TRBV7-2 to TRBJ2-3; 7 nucleotides line up with TRBD1. This sequence was found in a human donor in good health. Sequencing input: CD8+ T cells from PBMCs. The CDR3 DNA sequence: TGTGCCAGCAGCCCGACAGGGATTTTCGAGGATACGCAGTATTTT. It specifies CASSPTGIFEDTQYF.